These 16 T cell receptor beta chains share one sample of origin, sequenced in a study of cytomegalovirus exposure and HLA in healthy donors. Amplification used 60 Vbeta primers and 13 Jbeta primers. Sequencing was performed with immunoSEQ multiplex PCR; in TCRdb, only in-frame clones are kept and a portion is missing. In the table there are about 130,000 clones, over 75% of which are singletons. The sequencing input was PBMCs. These receptors were collected from a young man in good health.

The chain links TRBV6-5 to TRBJ2-7; TRBD2 matches 7 bases. There are 13 residues in the CDR3. Germline CDR1 reads MNHEY; CDR2 reads SVGAGI. With 1 base clipped from V and 6 bases from J, the junction kept 3 bases outside the gene matches. The CDR3 bases are TGTGCCAGCAGTTACTGGCGGGAGAGCGAGCAGTACTTC. Amino acid sequence: CASSYWRESEQYF.

The J gene is TRBJ1-5, the V gene TRBV28; maybe TRBD1 (5 bases). Deletions cut 4 bases from V and 2 bases from J, with 6 bases between. This CDR3 is 13 amino acids long. The V gene's germline CDR1 is MDHEN and CDR2 SYDVKM. CDR3 DNA sequence: TGTGCCAGCAGTTCGACAGGCAATCAGCCCCAGCATTTT. Protein: CASSSTGNQPQHF.

The rearrangement joins TRBV7-9 to TRBJ1-2; D is possibly TRBD1 (6 bases). The length of the CDR3 is 14 residues. V lost 1 base and J lost 1, with 7 bases in between. Per germline, CDR1 SEHNR and CDR2 FQNEAQ (reference sequence). The CDR3 is CASSLGQVNYGYTF. The CDR3 DNA reads as TGTGCCAGCAGCTTAGGACAGGTTAACTATGGCTACACCTTC. Full variable domain (outside the CDR3, taken from reference TRBV7-9 and TRBJ1-2): DTGVSQNPRHKITKRGQNVTFRCDPISEHNRLYWYRQTLGQGPEFLTYFQNEAQLEKSRLLSDRFSAERPKGSFSTLEIQRTEQGDSAMYLCASSLGQVNYGYTFGSGTRLTVV.

This clone was seen once. V and J are TRBV7-2 and TRBJ1-5; D unclear. V lost 2 bases to trimming and J lost 6 bases, with 8 bases between them. CDR3 length: 13 amino acids. Germline CDR1 reads SGHTA; CDR2 reads FQGNSA. The CDR3 DNA is TGTGCCAGCAGCTTAACTGAGGGTCAGCCCCAGCATTTT. Protein sequence: CASSLTEGQPQHF.

The chain is built from TRBV6-1 and TRBJ1-3, with a weak D call TRBD1 (5 bases). The CDR3 has 15 residues. With 5 bases removed from V and 0 bases from J, the gap between germline ends came to 11 bases. Germline V gives CDR1 MNHNS, CDR2 SASEGT. The CDR3 protein is CASSKDITSGNTIYF. The CDR3 DNA is TGTGCCAGCAGTAAGGACATCACCTCTGGAAACACCATATATTTT.

The CDR3 region is CASSPGMARDNEQFF. The CDR3 bases are TGTGCCAGTAGTCCGGGGATGGCAAGAGACAATGAGCAGTTCTTC. The J gene is TRBJ2-1, the V gene TRBV19; TRBD2 is a possible D gene (5 bases). Germline CDR1 reads LNHDA; CDR2 reads SQIVND (reference sequence). The CDR3 totals 15 residues. Trimming pared 5 bases from V and 5 bases from J, leaving 16 bases between. The entire variable domain, with the rest obtained from reference TRBV19 and TRBJ2-1, is as follows: DGGITQSPKYLFRKEGQNVTLSCEQNLNHDAMYWYRQDPGQGLRLIYYSQIVNDFQKGDIAEGYSVSREKKESFPLTVTSAQKNPTAFYLCASSPGMARDNEQFFGPGTRLTVL.

The chain couples TRBV2 to TRBJ1-3; perhaps TRBD1 as D (6 bases). V lost 4 bases, J lost 4 bases, and 11 bases lay in between. Germline lookup yields CDR1 SNHLY and CDR2 FYNNEI. The CDR3 extends over 14 amino acids. DNA of the CDR3: TGTGCCAGCAGTGTCTACAGGGCGGGAAACACCATATATTTT. It encodes CASSVYRAGNTIYF.

In its sample, this clone was seen a few times. The CDR3 sequence is CASSFHDSTYEQYF. CDR3 nucleotides: TGTGCCAGCAGTTTTCACGACTCGACCTACGAGCAGTACTTC. The rearrangement uses TRBV27 and TRBJ2-7; D is uncertain. Germline V CDR1 and CDR2: MNHEY, SMNVEV (reference sequence). The V end was cut by 3 bases, the J end by 2 bases, with 11 bases between. The CDR3 sequence is 14 residues long.

The chain is built from TRBV11-2 and TRBJ2-1; D perhaps matches TRBD2 (5 bases). With 6 bases removed from V and 4 bases from J, the gap between germline ends came to 16 bases. CDR1 is SGHAT and CDR2 is FQNNGV in the germline V gene. The CDR3 consists of 15 residues. CDR3: CASSEGSRLYNEQFF. The CDR3 bases are TGTGCCAGCAGTGAGGGTAGCCGTCTTTACAATGAGCAGTTCTTC.

The chain employs TRBV6-1 and TRBJ1-1; D might be TRBD1 (6 bases). There are 13 residues in the CDR3. The V and J ends lost 7 bases and 9 bases respectively, with 18 bases between them. CDR1 is MNHNS and CDR2 is SASEGT in the germline V gene. CDR3 sequence reads: CASNLQGVEKAFF. Written as DNA, the CDR3 is TGTGCCAGCAACCTACAGGGTGTAGAGAAAGCTTTCTTT.

Worth noting for this clone: At one end, the junction sequence differs from germline, possibly due to a read error. The chain has TRBV30 and TRBJ1-6; D gene uncertain. The V gene's germline CDR1 is GTSNPN and CDR2 SVGIG (reference sequence). There are 11 residues in the CDR3. The CDR3 is CAWRVHSPLHF. The CDR3, as DNA: TGTGCCTGGAGGGTACATTCCCCCCTCCACTTT.

The genes are TRBV7-6 and TRBJ2-2; 10 nucleotides agree with TRBD2. The junction had 9 bases not matched to a gene; V was cut back by 4 bases and J by 1 base. Germline assignment: CDR1 SGHVS and CDR2 FNYEAQ. The CDR3 spans 18 residues. The CDR3 sequence is CASSSGLAKGRNTGELFF. CDR3 nucleotide sequence: TGTGCCAGCAGCTCGGGACTAGCGAAAGGTCGGAACACCGGGGAGCTGTTTTTT.

The chain recombines TRBV5-1 with TRBJ2-5, with D tentatively TRBD2 (5 bases). CDR1 is SGHRS and CDR2 is YFSETQ in the germline V gene. The CDR3 totals 15 residues. V was clipped by 0 bases and J by 2 bases, with 11 bases between them. The CDR3 reads CASSLAGLPQETQYF. The DNA of the CDR3 is TGCGCCAGCAGCTTGGCGGGGTTACCTCAAGAGACCCAGTACTTC.

The gene calls are TRBV19 and TRBJ2-1, with 10 bases aligning to TRBD2. Germline V gene sequence: CDR1 LNHDA, CDR2 SQIVND (reference sequence). The V segment lost 3 bases and the J segment 2 bases; nucleotides outside the gene matches: 4. CDR3 size: 16 residues. Here the CDR3 DNA reads TGTGCCAGTAGTATGGGGCTAGCGGGAGCCTACAATGAGCAGTTCTTC. Residues: CASSMGLAGAYNEQFF.

The chain combines TRBV6-4 with TRBJ2-1; 9 bases map to TRBD1. The length of the CDR3 is 12 residues. J gave up 15 bases and V 0 bases, and 3 bases lay outside the gene matches. Germline CDR1 and CDR2: MRHNA and SNTAGT. Written as DNA, the CDR3 is TGTGCCAGCAGTGACTCAGGGACAGGGCTGTTCTTC. Translation gives CASSDSGTGLFF.

A few counts support this clone. The V and J genes are TRBV5-1 and TRBJ1-4; TRBD1 aligns across 9 bases. The length of the CDR3 is 14 residues. Trimming cost V 3 bases and J 8 bases; bases outside gene matches: 5. Per the germline V gene, CDR1 is SGHRS and CDR2 is YFSETQ. The CDR3 reads CASSYRGRGEKLFF. The CDR3 bases are TGCGCCAGCAGCTACAGGGGGCGAGGGGAAAAACTGTTTTTT.